The clone carrying this T cell receptor beta chain has just a few counts. What it binds is unknown. From the reads, TCRdb called clonotypes with MiXCR, one entry per CDR3 protein. The profile shows 80,000 to 90,000 distinct CDR3 sequences, 40% to 50% of them singletons. Between the trimmed V and J ends, which lost 6 bases and 1 base, there was a span of 9 bases. Germline lookup yields CDR1 SEHNR and CDR2 FQNEAQ (reference sequence). This CDR3 spans 13 amino acids. The sample comes from a study of T cell repertoires in cytomegalovirus infection. Study observations and caveats: Based on cumulative public TCR beta family frequency, carriers of CMV plus the relevant HLA were identified.

The source of this sequence is a human donor in good health (CMV status not recorded). Some clones in this sample may be carry-over from other donors' samples. The source material was CD8+ T cells from cultured PBMCs, sampled from culture after CMV antigen stimulation. This rearrangement joins TRBV7-9 to TRBJ1-2, with no clear D. The CDR3: CASRKGDNYGYTF. DNA for the CDR3: TGTGCCAGCAGGAAAGGAGATAACTATGGCTACACCTTC.